The 27 T cell receptor beta chains below all came from one sample that was sequenced in a study of T cell responses to AZD1222 COVID-19 vaccine (dated by TCRdb to the early 2020s). The intended sense of this specimen's time point label: baseline before first vaccination. The library was built by means of the immunoSEQ multiplex PCR assay. Imported from immuneACCESS, the table was reduced by TCRdb to in-frame sequences with V and J called. These copies leave out some clones; in studies compared against another copy, an unresolved V gene accounts for under half, and the cause of the remainder is not known. The sample contains roughly 130,000 clones, approximately 83% of them found a single time. The top ten hold 1.5% to 2% of the sample. The specimen comprised peripheral blood, sampled on day 0 of AZD1222 vaccination. These receptors came from an adult in good health.

The rearrangement links TRBV28 to TRBJ2-7, with 11 positions matching TRBD2. Trimming removed 4 bases from V and 2 bases from J; junction bases left unmatched: 4. CDR3 size: 15 residues. Germline V CDR1 and CDR2: MDHEN, SYDVKM. This chain's CDR3 is CASSSGTSGAYEQYF. In nucleotides, the CDR3 is TGTGCCAGCAGTTCCGGGACTAGCGGCGCCTACGAGCAGTACTTC. The whole variable domain, remainder taken from reference TRBV28 and TRBJ2-7, is DVKVTQSSRYLVKRTGEKVFLECVQDMDHENMFWYRQDPGLGLRLIYFSYDVKMKEKGDIPEGYSVSREKKERFSLILESASTNQTSMYLCASSSGTSGAYEQYFGPGTRLTVT.

The V gene is TRBV5-4, the J gene TRBJ1-6; D is uncertain. V dropped 2 bases and J dropped 5 bases, with 11 bases sitting between them. Germline V lookup: CDR1 SGHNT, CDR2 YYREEE (reference sequence). CDR3 length equals 15 residues. The CDR3 DNA reads as TGTGCCAGCAGCTTCGGGATTCCGGATAATTCACCCCTCCACTTT. Its protein is CASSFGIPDNSPLHF. The full variable domain, completed using reference TRBV5-4 and TRBJ1-6, is ETGVTQSPTHLIKTRGQQVTLRCSSQSGHNTVSWYQQALGQGPQFIFQYYREEENGRGNFPPRFSGLQFPNYSSELNVNALELDDSALYLCASSFGIPDNSPLHFGNGTRLTVT.

This clone was observed a single time. This sequence joins TRBV30 and TRBJ2-5; TRBD2 agrees at 14 bases. The CDR3 contains 14 residues. V lost 3 bases, J lost 7 bases, and 4 bases stayed unmatched. The V gene's germline CDR1 is GTSNPN and CDR2 SVGIG (reference sequence). The CDR3 DNA is TGTGCCTGGAGGGGACTAGCGGGGGCCGGGACCCAGTACTTC. Translated, it gives CAWRGLAGAGTQYF.

The chain joins TRBV5-1 to TRBJ1-6; 7 bases agree with TRBD1. Germline assignment: CDR1 SGHRS and CDR2 YFSETQ. CDR3 length: 15 amino acids. V lost 3 bases, J lost 7 bases, and 7 bases stayed unmatched. The CDR3, as DNA: TGCGCCAGCAGCTCCGGGGGGACAGCGAATTCACCCCTCCACTTT. Its translation: CASSSGGTANSPLHF.

The rearrangement uses TRBV11-3 and TRBJ1-3; 7 bases are a match to TRBD1. The CDR3 extends over 14 amino acids. With 4 bases clipped from V and 2 bases from J, the junction kept 2 bases outside the gene matches. Germline lookup yields CDR1 SGHNT and CDR2 YENEEA. This CDR3 is CASSSGTAGNTIYF. The CDR3, as DNA: TGTGCCAGCAGCTCCGGGACAGCTGGAAACACCATATATTTT.

The chain carries TRBV11-3 and TRBJ2-1; perhaps D is TRBD1 or TRBD2 (5 bases each). CDR3 size: 14 residues. CDR1 SGHNT and CDR2 YENEEA come from the germline V gene. V lost 5 bases and J lost 6, with 14 bases in between. CDR3 nucleotide sequence: TGTGCCAGCAGCACCCCCGAGGGGTTCAATGAGCAGTTCTTC. As protein: CASSTPEGFNEQFF.

The gene calls are TRBV5-1 and TRBJ1-1; D possibly corresponds to TRBD1 (6 bases). The length of the CDR3 is 14 residues. The V and J ends lost 2 bases and 2 bases respectively, with 10 bases between them. Germline V gene lookup returns CDR1 SGHRS and CDR2 YFSETQ. CDR3 region: CASSLQGGNTEAFF. DNA of the CDR3: TGCGCCAGCAGCTTACAGGGAGGAAACACTGAAGCTTTCTTT.

The chain couples TRBV30 to TRBJ2-7; possibly TRBD1 for D (6 bases). This CDR3 region has 14 residues. Trimming took off 0 bases at V and 0 bases at J, with 9 bases between the two ends. Per germline, CDR1 GTSNPN and CDR2 SVGIG (reference sequence). DNA for the CDR3: TGTGCCTGGAGTGTGCAGGGGTCCTCCTACGAGCAGTACTTC. Translation gives CAWSVQGSSYEQYF. The variable domain in full, with the rest retrieved from reference TRBV30 and TRBJ2-7, is SQTIHQWPATLVQPVGSPLSLECTVEGTSNPNLYWYRQAAGRGLQLLFYSVGIGQISSEVPQNLSASRPQDRQFILSSKKLLLSDSGFYLCAWSVQGSSYEQYFGPGTRLTVT.

The rearrangement joins TRBV29-1 to TRBJ2-1; 8 nucleotides match TRBD1. In germline, CDR1 is SQVTM, CDR2 ANQGSEA. Trimming removed 3 bases from V and 3 bases from J; junction bases left unmatched: 7. The CDR3 length is 15 residues. The CDR3, as DNA: TGCAGCGTTGAGGGTCCGGGACAGGTCTACAATGAGCAGTTCTTC. Amino acids: CSVEGPGQVYNEQFF.

The V call is TRBV6-1, the J call TRBJ1-3, with D hard to call. Germline V CDR1 and CDR2: MNHNS, SASEGT. Trimming shortened V by 0 bases and J by 10 bases, and 19 bases separated the two germline ends. The CDR3 contains 16 residues. CDR3 bases: TGTGCCAGCAGTGAAGCATCAATCCCCCGAGGTGAGACCATATATTTT. This translates into CASSEASIPRGETIYF.

This rearrangement joins TRBV6-5 to TRBJ1-3; D not resolved. Trimming cost V 5 bases and J 4 bases, with 6 bases left between them. Germline CDR1 and CDR2: MNHEY and SVGAGI. CDR3 length: 12 amino acids. The CDR3 bases are TGTGCCAGCAGTCCGACAGGAAACACCATATATTTT. Its protein is CASSPTGNTIYF.

The V and J genes are TRBV7-2 and TRBJ2-7; the match to TRBD2 covers 7 bases. The CDR3 is 15 amino acids. Germline-derived CDR1 and CDR2 are SGHTA and FQGNSA. J lost 3 bases, V lost 1 base, and 6 bases had no gene match. CDR3 amino acids: CASSLGASGVYEQYF. The DNA of the CDR3 is TGTGCCAGCAGCTTAGGGGCTAGCGGAGTCTACGAGCAGTACTTC.

The rearrangement joins TRBV7-9 to TRBJ1-4; no clear D. Germline V gene lookup returns CDR1 SEHNR and CDR2 FQNEAQ (reference sequence). Deletions cut 4 bases from V and 8 bases from J, with 17 bases between. The CDR3 is 15 residues long. The CDR3 spells CASSWPAVATEKLFF. CDR3 DNA: TGTGCCAGCAGCTGGCCCGCAGTGGCTACAGAAAAACTGTTTTTT.

This sequence joins TRBV6-5 and TRBJ1-1; 8 nucleotides align to TRBD1. The ends lost 5 bases at V and 4 bases at J; junction bases unmatched: 9. Germline lookup yields CDR1 MNHEY and CDR2 SVGAGI. This CDR3 is built from 15 residues. CDR3: CASSPPTGAFTEAFF. The DNA of the CDR3 is TGTGCCAGCAGTCCCCCGACAGGGGCTTTCACTGAAGCTTTCTTT.

V usage is TRBV30 and J usage is TRBJ1-1; D not resolved. Germline V gene sequence: CDR1 GTSNPN, CDR2 SVGIG (reference sequence). Trimming took 4 bases from V and 3 from J, leaving 12 bases between them. The CDR3 covers 13 residues. The CDR3 region is CAWILLGDTEAFF. The CDR3 nucleotides are TGTGCCTGGATCCTACTTGGGGACACTGAAGCTTTCTTT.

This clone has just one count. The chain combines TRBV6-6 with TRBJ1-1, with D unclear. V lost 2 bases and J lost 1, with 8 bases in between. From germline, CDR1 is MNHNY and CDR2 SVGAGI (reference sequence). The CDR3 has 14 residues. CDR3 amino acids: CASSYLDTNTEAFF. The CDR3 DNA follows: TGTGCCAGCAGTTACCTAGATACGAACACTGAAGCTTTCTTT.

V usage is TRBV4-1 and J usage is TRBJ2-7; TRBD2 might be the D (7 bases). The CDR3 sequence is 13 residues long. The V end lost 0 bases, the J end lost 7 bases, and 10 bases lay between the germline ends. CDR1 and CDR2 (germline): MGHRA, YSYEKL. CDR3 amino acids: CASSQERGGEQYF. Written as DNA, the CDR3 is TGCGCCAGCAGCCAAGAGAGGGGGGGTGAGCAGTACTTC.

This chain links TRBV7-2 with TRBJ1-2; the D gene is possibly TRBD1 (5 bases). This CDR3 region has 14 residues. V was shortened by 1 base and J by 4 bases, with 10 bases between the two germline ends. CDR1 is SGHTA and CDR2 is FQGNSA in the germline V gene. CDR3 sequence: CASSLGRQIYGYTF. CDR3 in DNA: TGTGCCAGCAGCTTAGGAAGACAGATCTATGGCTACACCTTC.

This clone has a handful of counts. This chain connects TRBV11-2 to TRBJ1-2; 9 bases are a match to TRBD1. Germline CDR1 SGHAT, CDR2 FQNNGV. The CDR3 runs to 12 residues. With V trimmed by 10 bases and J by 8 bases, 8 bases remained unmatched. The CDR3 bases are TGTGCCATCGGGACAGGGATGGGGGGCTACACCTTC. It yields the protein CAIGTGMGGYTF.

V gene TRBV5-1 combines with J gene TRBJ1-4; unclear D gene. V was shortened by 4 bases and J by 6 bases, with 16 bases between the two germline ends. From germline, CDR1 is SGHRS and CDR2 YFSETQ. The CDR3 is 15 amino acids. The CDR3 bases are TGCGCCAGCAGCCCTCTTAGGAGACCCGATGAAAAACTGTTTTTT. Protein: CASSPLRRPDEKLFF.

For the CDR3, the DNA is TGTGCCATCAGTGCCGGGACAGGCTACGAGCAGTACTTC. Translated: CAISAGTGYEQYF. This rearrangement joins TRBV10-3 to TRBJ2-7, with 8 nucleotides matching TRBD1. The CDR3 runs to 13 residues. CDR1 ENHRY and CDR2 SYGVKD come from the germline V gene. With V trimmed by 4 bases and J by 3 bases, 2 bases remained unmatched.

This clone came up once. The chain combines TRBV11-2 with TRBJ2-7; tentatively, D is TRBD1 (6 bases). Germline lookup yields CDR1 SGHAT and CDR2 FQNNGV. The CDR3 has 16 amino acids. V lost 2 bases, J lost 3 bases, and 17 bases lay in between. The CDR3 sequence is CASSLRETGTHYEQYF. Here the CDR3 DNA reads TGTGCCAGCAGCTTAAGAGAGACCGGGACACACTACGAGCAGTACTTC.

The rearrangement uses TRBV7-2 and TRBJ1-5, with TRBD1 as a possible D gene (6 bases). The CDR3 covers 15 residues. Germline CDR1 reads SGHTA; CDR2 reads FQGNSA. V was shortened by 0 bases and J by 5 bases, with 11 bases between the two germline ends. CDR3 nucleotides: TGTGCCAGCAGCTTAGCGTGGACAGCCGATCAGCCCCAGCATTTT. This encodes CASSLAWTADQPQHF.

The chain links TRBV5-4 to TRBJ2-3; 12 bases align to TRBD1. Per the germline V gene, CDR1 is SGHNT and CDR2 is YYREEE (reference sequence). The CDR3 runs to 15 residues. Trimming at V came to 6 bases and at J to 8 bases, leaving 10 bases not matched to a gene. The CDR3 loop is CASTHRDRGLVTQYF. The CDR3 nucleotides read TGTGCCAGCACCCACCGGGACAGGGGGCTCGTTACGCAGTATTTT. Full variable domain (missing parts from reference TRBV5-4 and TRBJ2-3): ETGVTQSPTHLIKTRGQQVTLRCSSQSGHNTVSWYQQALGQGPQFIFQYYREEENGRGNFPPRFSGLQFPNYSSELNVNALELDDSALYLCASTHRDRGLVTQYFGPGTRLTVL.

The J gene is TRBJ2-7, the V gene TRBV5-1; weak D call: TRBD1 (6 bases). Germline V CDR1 and CDR2: SGHRS, YFSETQ. The CDR3 is made up of 14 amino acids. Trimming removed 3 bases at V and 7 bases at J, with 17 bases between. This chain's CDR3 is CASSSQGLTGEQYF. DNA for the CDR3: TGCGCCAGCAGCTCCCAGGGGTTGACTGGGGAGCAGTACTTC.

The chain links TRBV7-8 to TRBJ2-1; TRBD2 matches at 7 bases. Germline trimming cut 5 bases from V and 0 bases from J; bases unmatched to any gene: 10. The CDR3 is 17 residues long. The germline V gene has CDR1 SGHVS and CDR2 FQNEAQ. This chain's CDR3 is CASSRGPPGGSYNEQFF. DNA of the CDR3: TGTGCCAGCAGCCGAGGCCCCCCGGGGGGCTCCTACAATGAGCAGTTCTTC.

This sequence joins TRBV7-9 and TRBJ2-7; D not resolved. This CDR3 is built from 14 residues. The V gene lost 5 bases and the J gene lost 6 bases, with 17 bases spanning the gap. The germline V gene encodes CDR1 SEHNR and CDR2 FQNEAQ (reference sequence). The CDR3 region has the DNA TGTGCCAGCAGCCTTGACGAGTGGAATGGCGAGCAGTACTTC. As protein: CASSLDEWNGEQYF. The whole variable domain, filled in from reference TRBV7-9 and TRBJ2-7, reads DTGVSQNPRHKITKRGQNVTFRCDPISEHNRLYWYRQTLGQGPEFLTYFQNEAQLEKSRLLSDRFSAERPKGSFSTLEIQRTEQGDSAMYLCASSLDEWNGEQYFGPGTRLTVT.